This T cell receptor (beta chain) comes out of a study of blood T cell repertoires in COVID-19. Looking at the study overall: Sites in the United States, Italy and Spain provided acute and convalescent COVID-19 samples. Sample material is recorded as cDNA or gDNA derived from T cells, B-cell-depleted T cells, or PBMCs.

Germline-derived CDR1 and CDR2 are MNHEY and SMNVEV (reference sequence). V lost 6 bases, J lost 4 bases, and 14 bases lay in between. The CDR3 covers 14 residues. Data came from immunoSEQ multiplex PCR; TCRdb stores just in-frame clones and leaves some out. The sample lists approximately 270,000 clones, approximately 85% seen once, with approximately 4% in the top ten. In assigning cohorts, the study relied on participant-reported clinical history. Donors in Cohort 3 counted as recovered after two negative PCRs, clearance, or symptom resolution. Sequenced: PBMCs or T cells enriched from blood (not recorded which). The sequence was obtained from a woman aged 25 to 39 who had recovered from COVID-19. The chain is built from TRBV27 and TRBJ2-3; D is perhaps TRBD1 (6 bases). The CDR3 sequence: CASSPFRGSDTQYF. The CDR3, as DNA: TGTGCCAGCAGCCCCTTCAGGGGTTCAGATACGCAGTATTTT.